This entry lists 29 T cell receptor beta chains sequenced from one sample in a study of graft-versus-host responses after intestinal transplantation. Profiled with immunoSEQ multiplex PCR; TCRdb holds only in-frame clones, not every one. The sample includes 35,000 to 50,000 clones, over 85% of them seen just once. These receptors' targets are unknown. This specimen was unstimulated CD8+ T cells sorted from spleen or lymph node cells, taken before transplant. These receptors originate from a human donor who was the organ donor for an intestinal transplant.

This chain joins TRBV29-1 and TRBJ2-1; TRBD2 agrees at 9 bases. CDR1 is SQVTM and CDR2 is ANQGSEA in the germline V gene. The CDR3 totals 16 residues. Losses at the gene ends were 3 bases for V and 0 bases for J; bases not matched to a gene: 6. CDR3 nucleotides: TGCAGCGTTGAGAGTCTTAGCGGGAGCTCCTACAATGAGCAGTTCTTC. Protein: CSVESLSGSSYNEQFF.

The chain links TRBV4-3 to TRBJ2-7, with D possibly matching TRBD2 (6 bases). The CDR3 is made up of 14 amino acids. V lost 1 base and J 1 base, leaving 8 bases between the germline ends. Per germline, CDR1 LGHNA and CDR2 YSLEER. CDR3 DNA: TGCGCCAGCAGCCAAGCTAGCGAGTCCTACGAGCAGTACTTC. Amino acids: CASSQASESYEQYF.

The genes are TRBV29-1 and TRBJ1-1; no firm D call. The CDR3 is 13 amino acids. Trimming took 5 bases from V and 3 from J, leaving 13 bases between them. Germline-derived CDR1 and CDR2 are SQVTM and ANQGSEA. For the CDR3, the DNA is TGCAGCGTTTCCACCCGACACTACACTGAAGCTTTCTTT. Protein product: CSVSTRHYTEAFF.

The rearrangement joins TRBV28 to TRBJ2-5; D is ambiguous. V dropped 4 bases and J dropped 2 bases, with 14 bases sitting between them. The CDR3 is 15 amino acids. Germline lookup yields CDR1 MDHEN and CDR2 SYDVKM. The CDR3 reads CASSSPLSRQETQYF. CDR3 DNA: TGTGCCAGCAGTTCCCCCCTCTCACGTCAAGAGACCCAGTACTTC. Full variable domain (rest looked up from reference TRBV28 and TRBJ2-5): DVKVTQSSRYLVKRTGEKVFLECVQDMDHENMFWYRQDPGLGLRLIYFSYDVKMKEKGDIPEGYSVSREKKERFSLILESASTNQTSMYLCASSSPLSRQETQYFGPGTRLLVL.

V gene TRBV27 combines with J gene TRBJ2-5; 11 positions agree with TRBD2. The junction had 11 bases not matched to a gene; V was cut back by 7 bases and J by 4 bases. This CDR3 contains 16 residues. Germline V gene sequence: CDR1 MNHEY, CDR2 SMNVEV (reference sequence). This CDR3 reads CASTPSGRYIRETQYF. CDR3 nucleotide sequence: TGTGCCAGCACACCTAGCGGGAGGTATATTAGAGAGACCCAGTACTTC.

V and J are TRBV18 and TRBJ2-5; possibly TRBD1 or TRBD2 for D (5 bases each). This CDR3 has 15 amino acids. The V gene's germline CDR1 is KGHSH and CDR2 LQKENI. V lost 2 bases and J 5 bases, leaving 15 bases between the germline ends. The CDR3 DNA reads as TGTGCCAGCTCACCAGGTGGGACCTCCGGTGAGACCCAGTACTTC. The encoded protein is CASSPGGTSGETQYF.

This sequence joins TRBV25-1 and TRBJ2-2, with D perhaps matching TRBD1 or TRBD2 (7 bases each). Germline loops: CDR1 MGHDK, CDR2 SYGVNS. V dropped 5 bases and J dropped 3 bases, with 13 bases sitting between them. This CDR3 comprises 15 residues. In DNA form, the CDR3 reads TGTGCCAGCAGTTTGGCAGGGGGGGACACCGGGGAGCTGTTTTTT. Protein sequence: CASSLAGGDTGELFF.

Concerning this clone: The germline gene is not matched at one end of the junction; a read error may be the cause. The genes are TRBV27 and TRBJ1-1, with 8 bases identical to TRBD1. This CDR3 has 14 amino acids. CDR1 MNHEY and CDR2 SMNVEV come from the germline V gene (reference sequence). The CDR3 reads CASSLWTGNTETFF. In DNA, the CDR3 is TGTGCCAGCAGTTTATGGACAGGGAACACTGAAACTTTCTTT.

The J gene is TRBJ2-1, the V gene TRBV29-1; D is possibly TRBD2 (6 bases). Trimming stripped 6 bases from V and 7 bases from J, with 13 bases between. The CDR3 runs 12 residues. Germline loops: CDR1 SQVTM, CDR2 ANQGSEA. CDR3 DNA sequence: TGCAGCGTAGTTGGGACTCTGAATGAGCAGTTCTTC. Its protein product is CSVVGTLNEQFF.

V is TRBV15 and J is TRBJ2-3; no firm D call. Germline-derived CDR1 and CDR2 are LNHNV and YYDKDF (reference sequence). This CDR3 contains 19 residues. V shed 0 bases and J shed 0 bases, with 19 bases lying between them. The CDR3 DNA is TGTGCCACCAGCAGAGACTGGAGTGGGTGGGAAAGCAGCACAGATACGCAGTATTTT. It specifies CATSRDWSGWESSTDTQYF.

V gene TRBV28 combines with J gene TRBJ2-3; possible D gene TRBD1, 6 bases. The CDR3 consists of 16 residues. The V end lost 2 bases, the J end lost 0 bases, and 12 bases lay between the germline ends. CDR1 MDHEN and CDR2 SYDVKM come from the germline V gene. CDR3 protein: CASSLRAGDSTDTQYF. CDR3 bases: TGTGCCAGCAGTTTACGGGCAGGGGACAGCACAGATACGCAGTATTTT.

This clone was detected only once. The chain carries TRBV6-5 and TRBJ2-5; a possible D gene is TRBD1 (5 bases). Trimming shortened V by 0 bases and J by 9 bases, and 11 bases separated the two germline ends. CDR1 is MNHEY and CDR2 is SVGAGI in the germline V gene. This CDR3 spans 13 amino acids. Here the CDR3 reads CASSYSPEQAQYF. In DNA, the CDR3 is TGTGCCAGCAGTTACTCCCCAGAACAGGCCCAGTACTTC.

V gene TRBV11-3 combines with J gene TRBJ1-1; D is unclear. The CDR3 runs 14 residues. Germline CDR1 is SGHNT and CDR2 is YENEEA. Trimming cost V 5 bases and J 4 bases, with 14 bases left between them. Here the CDR3 reads CASSTFWGGTEAFF. The DNA for the CDR3 is TGTGCCAGCAGCACCTTTTGGGGTGGCACTGAAGCTTTCTTT.

The chain has TRBV7-8 and TRBJ2-7; TRBD2 agrees at 7 bases. V lost 2 bases, J lost 0 bases, and 4 bases stayed unmatched. The germline V gene encodes CDR1 SGHVS and CDR2 FQNEAQ. The CDR3 runs 15 residues. The CDR3, as DNA: TGTGCCAGCAGCTTAAGGGCGGGAGACTCCTACGAGCAGTACTTC. Amino acids: CASSLRAGDSYEQYF.

The chain is built from TRBV5-6 and TRBJ1-1; possible D gene TRBD1, 6 bases. The ends were cut back, 4 bases at V and 5 bases at J, with 18 bases in the middle. The germline gives CDR1 SGHDT, CDR2 YYEEEE. This CDR3 comprises 15 residues. The CDR3: CASSSGGGRGTEAFF. The CDR3 DNA reads TGTGCCAGCAGCAGTGGCGGGGGGCGGGGGACTGAAGCTTTCTTT.

The chain employs TRBV6-6 and TRBJ1-2; 7 nucleotides agree with TRBD1. This CDR3 region has 11 residues. Trimming took 7 bases from V and 8 from J; bases not matched to a gene: 4. Germline CDR1 is MNHNY and CDR2 is SVGAGI (reference sequence). CDR3 DNA: TGTGCCAGCAAGACAGGGAAGGGCTACACCTTC. Amino acids: CASKTGKGYTF.

The CDR3 DNA follows: TGTGCCAGTGCTACTAGGGCCTCCTACAATGAGCAGTTCTTC. Protein sequence: CASATRASYNEQFF. The V call is TRBV19, the J call TRBJ2-1; D might be TRBD2 (5 bases). CDR1 is LNHDA and CDR2 is SQIVND in the germline V gene (reference sequence). V gave up 8 bases and J gave up 0 bases, with 11 bases separating them. This CDR3 is built from 14 residues. The entire variable domain, with the rest obtained from reference TRBV19 and TRBJ2-1, is as follows: DGGITQSPKYLFRKEGQNVTLSCEQNLNHDAMYWYRQDPGQGLRLIYYSQIVNDFQKGDIAEGYSVSREKKESFPLTVTSAQKNPTAFYLCASATRASYNEQFFGPGTRLTVL.

The J gene is TRBJ1-6, the V gene TRBV27; perhaps TRBD1 as D (5 bases). Looked up from germline, CDR1 is MNHEY and CDR2 is SMNVEV (reference sequence). Trimming took off 5 bases at V and 9 bases at J, with 20 bases between the two ends. The CDR3 is made up of 16 amino acids. The CDR3 sequence is CASSLSWRTRISPLHF. The CDR3 bases are TGTGCCAGCAGTCTCTCATGGCGGACACGTATTTCACCCCTCCACTTT.

The table lists this clone with a few counts. A much larger clone differs by one base, so this may be a read error. The chain couples TRBV5-1 to TRBJ1-2, with TRBD1 matching 7 bases. The CDR3 contains 13 residues. In germline, CDR1 is SGHRS, CDR2 YFSETQ. Trimming at V came to 5 bases and at J to 6 bases, leaving 7 bases not matched to a gene. The CDR3 region has the DNA TGCGCCAGCAGGGAGGCAGGGGGGAATGGCTACACCTTC. This sequence encodes CASREAGGNGYTF.

The V gene is TRBV28, the J gene TRBJ2-7, with D unclear. Germline loops: CDR1 MDHEN, CDR2 SYDVKM. V lost 6 bases and J lost 3, with 12 bases in between. The CDR3 runs to 13 residues. This CDR3 is CASRPGPIYEQYF. CDR3 bases: TGTGCCAGCAGGCCCGGACCGATCTACGAGCAGTACTTC.

V gene TRBV6-5 combines with J gene TRBJ1-1; tentative D call: TRBD1 (5 bases). The CDR3 is 13 amino acids. With 8 bases removed from V and 0 bases from J, the gap between germline ends came to 10 bases. Germline V gene sequence: CDR1 MNHEY, CDR2 SVGAGI. DNA of the CDR3: TGTGCCAGCGGGGCGGGGATGAACACTGAAGCTTTCTTT. Its translation is CASGAGMNTEAFF.

The rearrangement joins TRBV27 to TRBJ1-2; 7 bases agree with TRBD1. V lost 8 bases, J lost 2 bases, and 8 bases stayed unmatched. Germline values: CDR1 MNHEY, CDR2 SMNVEV (reference sequence). The CDR3 is made up of 14 amino acids. CDR3 bases: TGTGCCAGCGGAATCAGGGGGACAAACTATGGCTACACCTTC. Translation gives CASGIRGTNYGYTF.

The genes are TRBV21-1 and TRBJ2-7; TRBD2, the table's D call, lacks a check against the DNA. TRBV21-1 is given as a pseudogene. This CDR3 is built from 15 residues. The CDR3 loop reads CASSLTSGRAYEQYF. DNA for the CDR3: TGTGCCAGCAGCCTGACTAGCGGGAGGGCCTACGAGCAGTACTTC.

The chain links TRBV27 to TRBJ2-5, with TRBD2 as a possible D gene (5 bases). CDR3 length: 15 residues. Germline V gives CDR1 MNHEY, CDR2 SMNVEV (reference sequence). V shed 6 bases and J shed 0 bases, with 14 bases lying between them. DNA for the CDR3: TGTGCCAGCAGAGCAACCCAGGACTACCAAGAGACCCAGTACTTC. Translation: CASRATQDYQETQYF.

The V gene is TRBV27, the J gene TRBJ2-2; D might be TRBD1 or TRBD2, each matching 5 bases. The CDR3 totals 14 residues. Germline-derived CDR1 and CDR2 are MNHEY and SMNVEV (reference sequence). The V and J ends lost 2 bases and 6 bases respectively, with 10 bases between them. The CDR3 loop reads CASSLKLGAGELFF. For the CDR3, the DNA is TGTGCCAGCAGTTTAAAACTGGGGGCCGGGGAGCTGTTTTTT.

The chain is built from TRBV28 and TRBJ1-6, with D maybe TRBD1 (5 bases). This CDR3 spans 16 amino acids. Between the trimmed V and J ends, which lost 4 bases and 0 bases, there was a span of 10 bases. Germline values: CDR1 MDHEN, CDR2 SYDVKM. CDR3 residues: CASSSDRASYNSPLHF. In DNA form, the CDR3 reads TGTGCCAGCAGTTCAGACAGAGCCTCCTATAATTCACCCCTCCACTTT.

The J gene is TRBJ1-1, the V gene TRBV19; D unresolved. Trimming took 4 bases from V and 0 from J, leaving 6 bases between them. Germline assignment: CDR1 LNHDA and CDR2 SQIVND (reference sequence). The CDR3 is 13 amino acids. The CDR3 DNA reads TGTGCCAGTAGTACAACCCTGAACACTGAAGCTTTCTTT. Its protein is CASSTTLNTEAFF.

The chain is built from TRBV13 and TRBJ2-7, with D possibly TRBD2 on 5 matching bases. The CDR3 consists of 14 residues. V lost 10 bases, J lost 5 bases, and 21 bases lay in between. Germline CDR1 reads PRHDT; CDR2 reads FYEKMQ (reference sequence). The CDR3 spells CATSTETDGNEQYF. As DNA, the CDR3 is TGTGCCACCAGTACAGAGACGGACGGGAACGAGCAGTACTTC.

The chain couples TRBV4-1 to TRBJ2-7; D might be TRBD2 (5 bases). V was cut by 1 base and J by 5 bases, with 9 bases left in between. Per germline, CDR1 MGHRA and CDR2 YSYEKL. CDR3 length: 13 amino acids. The CDR3 is CASSQVGVHEQYF. The CDR3, as DNA: TGCGCCAGCAGCCAAGTGGGAGTTCACGAGCAGTACTTC.